This T cell receptor beta chain is from a study of cytomegalovirus exposure and HLA in healthy donors. This clone has more than one count but fewer than ten. PCR involved 60 Vbeta and 13 Jbeta primers. This table comes from immunoSEQ multiplex PCR, and its TCRdb copy is limited to in-frame clones, with some not included. The sample holds about 150,000 clones, roughly 78% seen once. Trimming took 2 bases from V and 8 from J; bases not matched to a gene: 1. Germline V gives CDR1 GTSNPN, CDR2 SVGIG (reference sequence). CDR3 length equals 11 residues. Sequenced input: PBMCs. The chain employs TRBV30 and TRBJ2-3; the match to TRBD2 covers 7 bases. This clonotype was sampled from a man aged 45-60 years in good health and CMV-seropositive. CDR3 DNA sequence: TGTGCCTGGAGTCGGGAGGTTACGCAGTATTTT. It encodes CAWSREVTQYF.